This TCR beta chain is from a study of T-cell reconstitution after alpha-beta-depleted transplantation in children. This clonotype was counted between two and nine times. Antigen specificity is unknown. Findings and caveats of the study: Elevated TCRbeta diversity at day 60 was traced, in some patients, to surviving recipient T cells and thymic progenitors. About two months after transplant, alpha-beta T cells reportedly came from several hundred expanded graft clones.

It was with unique molecular identifiers that the TCRbeta library was prepared. Using its own MiXCR run on the PCR reads, TCRdb lists one record per CDR3 protein. This sample carries about 580,000 distinct CDR3 sequences, 23% of them seen once, and the ten largest clones take 13% to 15%. Sequenced material: PBMCs, mostly from graft donor cells, taken 360 days after TCRalphabeta/CD19-depleted stem cell transplant. This TCR was recovered from a boy less than two years old who had a stem cell transplant for acute myeloid leukemia, so the T cells may come from the graft donor.

This CDR3 is CASRAGGYSNQPQHF. DNA for the CDR3: TGTGCCAGCAGAGCAGGGGGATATAGCAATCAGCCCCAGCATTTT. V usage is TRBV6-5 and J usage is TRBJ1-5; 7 nucleotides line up with TRBD1. CDR1 is MNHEY and CDR2 is SVGAGI in the germline V gene. Losses at the gene ends were 6 bases for V and 0 bases for J; bases not matched to a gene: 5. The CDR3 is 15 amino acids.